Below, one T cell receptor (beta chain) is given with its context. This entry comes from a study of cytomegalovirus exposure and HLA in healthy donors. The PCR made use of 60 Vbeta and 13 Jbeta primers. Some clones are missing from TCRdb's copy, which holds only in-frame ones; the method was immunoSEQ multiplex PCR. The sample has 60,000 to 70,000 clones. The CDR3 extends over 14 amino acids. The sequenced sample was PBMCs. The sequence was obtained from a boy between 10 and 17 years old in good health and CMV-seronegative. The rearrangement joins TRBV21-1 to TRBJ2-5; the table names TRBD1, a call not compared with the DNA. TRBV21-1 constitutes a pseudogene. The chain's CDR3 is CASIFQGVEETQYF. CDR3 nucleotides: TGTGCCAGCATCTTCCAGGGGGTTGAAGAGACCCAGTACTTC.